These T cell receptor beta chains were read from a single sample in a study of cytotoxic CD8 clonotypes in ibrutinib-treated CLL. Only in-frame clones appear in the TCRdb table, and some are missing; sequencing was by immunoSEQ multiplex PCR. This table holds around 130,000 clones, under 90% found once. Sequences were derived from PBMCs, sampled after 24 months of ibrutinib treatment. These receptors all come from a human donor with chronic lymphocytic leukemia. The CDR3 runs from the conserved cysteine through the conserved F or W. D genes are given only for firm matches. The size of a clone is reported for some rows only, either as once, few or many, or as a class for expanded clones.

D gene	V gene	clone size	J gene	CDR3 protein	CDR3 DNA
TRBD2	TRBV10-1	NA	TRBJ2-5	CASRDQLAEEETQYF	TGCGCCAGCAGGGACCAGCTAGCGGAGGAGGAGACCCAGTACTTC
TRBD2	TRBV10-2	NA	TRBJ2-7	CASSPPSERGDSYEQYF	TGCGCCAGCAGTCCCCCTAGTGAGCGGGGGGATTCCTACGAGCAGTACTTC
NA	TRBV7-9	once	TRBJ1-3	CASSLSQGGNTIYF	TGTGCCAGCAGCTTAAGCCAGGGTGGAAACACCATATATTTT
TRBD1	TRBV6-6	NA	TRBJ1-5	CASSYGTGDQPQHF	TGTGCCAGCAGTTACGGGACAGGTGATCAGCCCCAGCATTTT
NA	TRBV5-1	NA	TRBJ2-2	CASSLVSANTGELFF	TGCGCCAGCAGCTTGGTTTCGGCGAACACCGGGGAGCTGTTTTTT
NA	TRBV2	NA	TRBJ1-2	CASRGDQPRQGYTF	TGTGCCAGCAGGGGGGACCAGCCGAGGCAGGGCTACACCTTC
NA	TRBV6-1	few	TRBJ1-4	CASSEVPDSTEKLFF	TGTGCCAGCAGTGAAGTACCGGACAGTACTGAAAAACTGTTTTTT
NA	TRBV9	NA	TRBJ2-2	CASSPPGRNTGELFF	TGTGCCAGCAGCCCACCGGGACGCAACACCGGGGAGCTGTTTTTT
NA	TRBV19	NA	TRBJ1-1	CASSIGGGRTEAFF	TGTGCCAGTAGTATAGGAGGGGGGAGAACTGAAGCTTTCTTT
NA	TRBV6-5	once	TRBJ1-4	CASSYLGRGEGEKLFF	TGTGCCAGCAGTTACTTGGGAAGGGGGGAGGGGGAAAAACTGTTTTTT
NA	TRBV7-9	NA	TRBJ1-5	CASSLDGGENQPQHF	TGTGCCAGCAGCTTAGACGGGGGCGAGAATCAGCCCCAGCATTTT
NA	TRBV7-2	once	TRBJ1-2	CASSRDLLEGNYGYTF	TGTGCCAGCAGTCGGGACCTCTTGGAGGGGAACTATGGCTACACCTTC
NA	TRBV4-3	NA	TRBJ1-2	CASSQDWGPSSYGYTF	TGCGCCAGCAGCCAAGATTGGGGGCCCTCATCGTATGGCTACACCTTC
NA	TRBV7-8	NA	TRBJ1-4	CASSPPLNGGNNEKLFF	TGTGCCAGCAGCCCTCCGCTGAATGGAGGGAATAATGAAAAACTGTTTTTT
NA	TRBV29-1	once	TRBJ1-1	CSVEGRGNTEAFF	TGCAGCGTTGAGGGCAGGGGGAACACTGAAGCTTTCTTT
TRBD1	TRBV6-1	NA	TRBJ1-5	CASSEFGTGGTSSNQPQHF	TGTGCCAGCAGTGAATTCGGGACAGGGGGCACAAGTAGCAATCAGCCCCAGCATTTT
NA	TRBV18	NA	TRBJ2-3	CASSPPGATDTQYF	TGTGCCAGCTCACCCCCCGGGGCGACAGATACGCAGTATTTT
TRBD2	TRBV7-2	NA	TRBJ2-3	CASTGLAGRTDTQYF	TGTGCCAGCACGGGACTAGCGGGGCGGACAGATACGCAGTATTTT